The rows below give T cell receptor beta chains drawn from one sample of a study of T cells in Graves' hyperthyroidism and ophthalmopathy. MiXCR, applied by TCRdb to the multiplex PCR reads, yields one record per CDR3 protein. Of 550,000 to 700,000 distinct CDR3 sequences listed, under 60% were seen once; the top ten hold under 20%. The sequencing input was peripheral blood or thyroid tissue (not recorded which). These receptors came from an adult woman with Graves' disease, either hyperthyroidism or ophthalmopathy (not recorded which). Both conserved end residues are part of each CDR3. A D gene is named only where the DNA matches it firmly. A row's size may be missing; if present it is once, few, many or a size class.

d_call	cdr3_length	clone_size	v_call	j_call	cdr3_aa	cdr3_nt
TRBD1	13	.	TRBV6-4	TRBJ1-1	CASSDQGEAEAFF	TGTGCCAGCAGTGACCAGGGGGAGGCTGAAGCTTTCTTT
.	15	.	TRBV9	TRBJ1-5	CASSHGVGPNQPQHF	TGTGCCAGCAGCCACGGGGTCGGGCCCAATCAGCCCCAGCATTTT
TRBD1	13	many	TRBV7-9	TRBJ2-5	CASSFPDREAQYF	TGTGCCAGCAGCTTTCCGGACAGGGAGGCCCAGTACTTC
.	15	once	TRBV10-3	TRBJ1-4	CAISEEGRGNEKLFF	TGTGCCATCAGTGAGGAGGGGCGCGGTAATGAAAAACTGTTTTTT
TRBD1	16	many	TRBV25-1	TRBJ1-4	CASSGPTGGAGEKLFF	TGTGCCAGCAGTGGTCCAACAGGGGGCGCGGGTGAAAAACTGTTTTTT
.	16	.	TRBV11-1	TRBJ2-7	CASSPLWTGALYEQYF	TGTGCCAGCAGCCCGCTATGGACGGGCGCTTTATACGAGCAGTACTTC
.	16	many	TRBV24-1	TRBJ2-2	CATSDLKEQGTGELFF	TGTGCCACCAGTGATTTAAAGGAGCAGGGGACCGGGGAGCTGTTTTTT
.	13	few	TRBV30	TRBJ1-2	CAWSFGEDYGYTF	TGTGCCTGGAGTTTTGGGGAGGACTATGGCTACACCTTC
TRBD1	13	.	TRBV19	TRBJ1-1	CASDRGRNTEAFF	TGTGCCAGTGACAGGGGGCGCAACACTGAAGCTTTCTTT
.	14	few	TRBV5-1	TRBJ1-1	CASSLARGGTEAFF	TGTGCCAGCAGCTTAGCGAGGGGAGGAACTGAAGCTTTCTTT
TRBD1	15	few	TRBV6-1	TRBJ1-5	CARIGDSYSNQPQHF	TGTGCCAGAATTGGGGACAGCTATAGCAATCAGCCCCAGCATTTT
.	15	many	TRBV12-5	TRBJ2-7	CASGPPRVSMDEQYF	TGTGCTAGTGGTCCTCCGAGGGTCAGTATGGACGAGCAGTACTTC
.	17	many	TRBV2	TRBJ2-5	CASSAWLAPSSQETQYF	TGTGCCAGCAGCGCCTGGCTGGCGCCTTCTTCTCAAGAGACCCAGTACTTC
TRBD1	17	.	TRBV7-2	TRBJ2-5	CASSQDLPGTGQETQYF	TGTGCCAGCAGCCAAGATCTCCCAGGGACAGGGCAAGAGACCCAGTACTTC
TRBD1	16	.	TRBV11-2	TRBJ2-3	CASSSYRGALLITQYF	TGTGCCAGCAGCTCCTACAGGGGAGCCCTGTTGATTACGCAGTATTTT
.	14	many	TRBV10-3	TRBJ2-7	CAISLRDLPYEQYF	TGTGCCATCAGTCTGCGGGACTTACCTTACGAGCAGTACTTC
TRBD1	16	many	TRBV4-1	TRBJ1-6	CASTRRRDSRNSPLHF	TGCGCCAGCACCAGAAGACGGGACAGTAGGAATTCACCCCTCCACTTT
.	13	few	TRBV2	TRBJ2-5	CASTRRIQETQYF	TGTGCCAGCACACGGCGGATCCAAGAGACCCAGTACTTC
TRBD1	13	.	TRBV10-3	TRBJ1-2	CAIRQGLGYGYTF	TGTGCCATCCGACAGGGGCTTGGCTATGGCTACACCTTC
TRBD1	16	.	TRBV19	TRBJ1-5	CASSMRTGVGNQPQHF	TGTGCCAGTAGTATGAGGACAGGGGTGGGCAATCAGCCCCAGCATTTT
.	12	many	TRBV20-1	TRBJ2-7	CSVVGSSYEQYF	TGCAGTGTCGTGGGAAGCTCCTACGAGCAGTACTTC
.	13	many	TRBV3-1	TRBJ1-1	CASTPSELTEAFF	TGTGCCAGCACTCCCTCTGAGCTCACTGAAGCTTTCTTT
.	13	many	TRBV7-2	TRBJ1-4	CASRLGANEKLFF	TGTGCCAGCCGCTTGGGTGCTAATGAAAAACTGTTTTTT
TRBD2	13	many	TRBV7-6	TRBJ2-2	CATSGPNTGELFF	TGTGCCACTAGCGGTCCTAACACCGGGGAGCTGTTTTTT
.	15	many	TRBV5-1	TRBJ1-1	CASSSGGVADTEAFF	TGCGCCAGCAGCTCCGGCGGGGTAGCCGACACTGAAGCTTTCTTT
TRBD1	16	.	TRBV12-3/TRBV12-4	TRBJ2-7	CASSLADRDGSYEQYF	TGTGCCAGCAGTTTAGCCGACAGGGACGGGTCCTACGAGCAGTACTTC
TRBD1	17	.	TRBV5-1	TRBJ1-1	CASSSSRPPVDRPEAFF	TGCGCCAGCAGCTCATCCAGGCCCCCGGTGGACAGGCCCGAAGCTTTCTTT